These T cell receptor beta chains were read from a single sample in a study of shared T cell receptors in the human thymus. Here immunoSEQ multiplex PCR was the method, and the copy in TCRdb shows in-frame clones only, minus some. This table holds hundreds of thousands of clones, around 89% found once. These records were also assigned to another study, of human thymus T cells.

Sequencing input: thymocytes. The receptors shown here come from a boy in the first two years of life with a congenital heart defect. The CDR3 runs from the conserved cysteine through the conserved F or W. D genes are given only for firm matches. For some rows the clone size is stated as once, few or many, or as a class when expanded; others skip it.

J gene | V gene | clone size | D gene | CDR3 length | CDR3 protein | CDR3 DNA
TRBJ2-1 | TRBV27 | - | - | 16 | CASSRLAGPYYNEQFF | TGTGCCAGCAGTAGGCTGGCAGGGCCCTACTACAATGAGCAGTTCTTC
TRBJ2-7 | TRBV6-4 | - | - | 14 | CASKEQESSYEQYF | TGTGCCAGCAAGGAACAGGAGTCCTCCTACGAGCAGTACTTC
TRBJ2-1 | TRBV10-2 | - | - | 13 | CASSPAGGNEQFF | TGCGCCAGCAGTCCCGCAGGGGGGAATGAGCAGTTCTTC
TRBJ2-5 | TRBV28 | - | TRBD2 | 16 | CASSLDLAGGRETQYF | TGTGCCAGCAGTTTAGATCTAGCGGGAGGGAGGGAGACCCAGTACTTC
TRBJ2-7 | TRBV14 | - | TRBD1 | 14 | CASRRGQGLDEQYF | TGTGCCAGCCGTCGAGGACAGGGGCTCGACGAGCAGTACTTC
TRBJ1-1 | TRBV29-1 | - | TRBD1 | 12 | CSGQGGATEAFF | TGCAGCGGACAGGGGGGCGCCACTGAAGCTTTCTTT
TRBJ2-3 | TRBV4-1 | few | TRBD2 | 18 | CASSQEWPSGASTDTQYF | TGCGCCAGCAGCCAAGAGTGGCCTAGCGGAGCTAGCACAGATACGCAGTATTTT
TRBJ2-3 | TRBV9 | few | TRBD2 | 16 | CASSVSSGSITDTQYF | TGTGCCAGCAGCGTTTCTAGCGGGAGTATAACAGATACGCAGTATTTT
TRBJ2-1 | TRBV4-3 | once | TRBD2 | 15 | CASSQELAGGDEQFF | TGCGCCAGCAGCCAAGAACTAGCGGGAGGGGATGAGCAGTTCTTC
TRBJ2-7 | TRBV30 | once | TRBD1 | 14 | CAWSRDRAAYEQYF | TGTGCCTGGAGTCGGGACAGGGCGGCTTACGAGCAGTACTTC
TRBJ2-1 | TRBV28 | - | TRBD2 | 14 | CASAGTSGNNEQFF | TGTGCCAGCGCCGGGACTAGCGGGAACAATGAGCAGTTCTTC
TRBJ2-7 | TRBV7-2 | - | - | 16 | CASSLMDTGTVREQYF | TGTGCCAGCAGCTTAATGGATACAGGAACGGTGCGCGAGCAGTACTTC
TRBJ1-4 | TRBV4-1 | - | - | 15 | CASSHPVGGGEKLFF | TGCGCCAGCAGCCACCCCGTGGGAGGAGGCGAAAAACTGTTTTTT
TRBJ1-5 | TRBV6-5 | once | - | 15 | CASSTRWSWDQPQHF | TGTGCCAGCAGTACAAGGTGGAGTTGGGATCAGCCCCAGCATTTT
TRBJ2-3 | TRBV6-5 | - | TRBD2 | 15 | CASSSATSGRGTQYF | TGTGCCAGCAGCTCCGCGACTAGCGGGAGGGGTACGCAGTATTTT
TRBJ2-7 | TRBV7-9 | - | - | 17 | CASSSGTGISPSYEQYF | TGTGCCAGCAGCTCTGGGACTGGTATAAGTCCATCCTACGAGCAGTACTTC
TRBJ2-1 | TRBV7-6 | - | TRBD2 | 16 | CASSILAGISYNEQFF | TGTGCCAGCAGCATCCTAGCGGGAATCTCCTACAATGAGCAGTTCTTC